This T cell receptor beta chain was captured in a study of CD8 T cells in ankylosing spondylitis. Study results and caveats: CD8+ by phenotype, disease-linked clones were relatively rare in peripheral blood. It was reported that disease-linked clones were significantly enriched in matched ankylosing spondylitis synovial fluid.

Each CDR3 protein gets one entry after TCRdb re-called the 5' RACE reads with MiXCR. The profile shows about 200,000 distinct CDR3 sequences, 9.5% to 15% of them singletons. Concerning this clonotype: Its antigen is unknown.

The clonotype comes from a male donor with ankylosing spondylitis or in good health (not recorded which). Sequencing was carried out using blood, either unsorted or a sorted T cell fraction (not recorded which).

CDR3 region: CASSQDPSGIGEQFF. Written as DNA, the CDR3 is TGCGCCAGCAGCCAAGATCCAAGCGGGATCGGTGAGCAGTTCTTC. V usage is TRBV4-1 and J usage is TRBJ2-1, with 7 bases aligning to TRBD2. The CDR3 is 15 residues long. V was pared by 0 bases and J by 9 bases, with 8 bases of the junction left unmatched. Germline V gene lookup returns CDR1 MGHRA and CDR2 YSYEKL.